The table lists the clone carrying this TCR beta chain with many counts. Its target is unknown. Patients had received no treatment of any kind before thyroid surgery. The data belong to a study of metastatic and nonmetastatic thyroid tumors. Study summary: The study looked at repertoires side by side in blood and in tumor or nodule tissue from malignant and benign thyroid patients. General study findings and limits: Across blood and tumor, TCR beta diversity in malignant thyroid tumors was reportedly significantly higher than in benign nodules.

In the original processing: Clinicopathological groups differed in CDR3, with these differences serving to build a distant-metastasis classifier for papillary thyroid cancer. With MiXCR, TCRdb reprocessed the PCR reads. TCRdb's processing, not the study's, gives the V and J calls here. Among roughly 40,000 clones, roughly 16% were seen once, and the ten largest hold around 4%. This CDR3 comprises 15 residues. V was pared by 1 base and J by 2 bases, with 7 bases between. Germline-derived CDR1 and CDR2 are SGDLS and YYNGEE. Sequenced material: blood. The chain joins TRBV9 to TRBJ2-6; TRBD1 might be the D (6 bases). The sequence came from a female donor with papillary thyroid cancer or a benign thyroid nodule (not recorded which). Some clones in this sample may be carry-over from other donors' samples. The CDR3 bases are TGTGCCAGCAGCGTAAACAGGGCTGGGGCCAACGTCCTGACTTTC. This gives the protein CASSVNRAGANVLTF.